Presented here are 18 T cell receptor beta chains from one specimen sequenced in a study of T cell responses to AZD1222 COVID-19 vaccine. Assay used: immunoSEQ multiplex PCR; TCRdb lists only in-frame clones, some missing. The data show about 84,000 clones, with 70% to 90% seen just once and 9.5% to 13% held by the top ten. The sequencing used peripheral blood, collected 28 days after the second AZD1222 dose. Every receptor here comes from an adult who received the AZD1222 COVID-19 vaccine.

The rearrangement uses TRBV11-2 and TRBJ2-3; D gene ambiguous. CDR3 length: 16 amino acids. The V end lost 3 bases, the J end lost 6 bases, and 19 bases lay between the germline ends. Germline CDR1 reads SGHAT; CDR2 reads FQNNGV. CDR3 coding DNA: TGTGCCAGCAGCTTTTCGGCACGGAACATCCTTGATACGCAGTATTTT. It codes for CASSFSARNILDTQYF.

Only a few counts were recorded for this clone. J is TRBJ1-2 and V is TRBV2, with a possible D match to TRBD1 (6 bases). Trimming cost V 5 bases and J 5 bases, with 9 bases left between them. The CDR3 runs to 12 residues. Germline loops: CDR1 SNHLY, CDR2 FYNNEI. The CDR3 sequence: CASSRTVYGYTF. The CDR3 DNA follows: TGTGCCAGCAGTAGGACAGTGTATGGCTACACCTTC.

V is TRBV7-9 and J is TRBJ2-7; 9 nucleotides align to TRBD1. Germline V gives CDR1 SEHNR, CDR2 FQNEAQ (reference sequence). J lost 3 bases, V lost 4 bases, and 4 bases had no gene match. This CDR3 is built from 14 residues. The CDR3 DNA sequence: TGTGCCAGCAGCTACGGGACAGGGATCTACGAGCAGTACGTC. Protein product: CASSYGTGIYEQYV.

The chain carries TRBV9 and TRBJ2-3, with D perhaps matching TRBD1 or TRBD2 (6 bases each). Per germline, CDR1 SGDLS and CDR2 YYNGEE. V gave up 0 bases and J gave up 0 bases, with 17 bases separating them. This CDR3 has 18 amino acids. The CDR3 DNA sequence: TGTGCCAGCAGCGTAGCTTTGTGGAGGGGGGCTAGCACAGATACGCAGTATTTT. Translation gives CASSVALWRGASTDTQYF.

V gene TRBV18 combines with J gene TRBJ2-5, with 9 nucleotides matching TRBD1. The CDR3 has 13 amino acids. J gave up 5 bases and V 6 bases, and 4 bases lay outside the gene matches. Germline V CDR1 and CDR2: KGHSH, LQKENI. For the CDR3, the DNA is TGTGCCAGCTCCAGACAGGGGGTGGAGACCCAGTACTTC. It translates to CASSRQGVETQYF.

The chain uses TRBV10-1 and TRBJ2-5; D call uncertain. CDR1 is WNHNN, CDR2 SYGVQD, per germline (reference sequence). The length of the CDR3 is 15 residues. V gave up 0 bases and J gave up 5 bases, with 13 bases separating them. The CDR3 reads CASSESKGLRETQYF. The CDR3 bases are TGCGCCAGCAGTGAGTCGAAGGGTCTTCGGGAGACCCAGTACTTC.

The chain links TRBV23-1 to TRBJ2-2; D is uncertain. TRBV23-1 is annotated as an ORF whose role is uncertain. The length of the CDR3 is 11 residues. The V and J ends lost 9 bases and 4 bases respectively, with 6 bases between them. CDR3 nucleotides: TGCGCCAGGGGTGGCACCGGGGAGCTGTTTTTT. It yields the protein CARGGTGELFF.

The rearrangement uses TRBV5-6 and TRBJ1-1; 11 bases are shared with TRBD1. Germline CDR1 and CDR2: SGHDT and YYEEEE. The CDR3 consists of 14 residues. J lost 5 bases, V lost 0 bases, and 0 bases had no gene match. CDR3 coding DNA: TGTGCCAGCAGCTTGGGGGACAGGGGGACTGAAGCTTTCTTT. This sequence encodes CASSLGDRGTEAFF.

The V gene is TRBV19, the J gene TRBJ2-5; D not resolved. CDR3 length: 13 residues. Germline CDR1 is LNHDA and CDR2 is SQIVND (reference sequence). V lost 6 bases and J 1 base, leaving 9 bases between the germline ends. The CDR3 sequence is CASRSLGQETQYF. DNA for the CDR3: TGTGCCAGTAGGTCCCTAGGCCAAGAGACCCAGTACTTC.

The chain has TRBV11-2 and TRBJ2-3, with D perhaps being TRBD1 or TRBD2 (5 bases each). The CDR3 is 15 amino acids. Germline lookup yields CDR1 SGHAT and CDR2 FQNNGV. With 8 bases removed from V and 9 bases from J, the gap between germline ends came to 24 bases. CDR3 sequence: CASGRTGQGTGTQYF. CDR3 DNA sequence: TGTGCCAGCGGAAGGACTGGACAAGGTACTGGGACGCAGTATTTT.

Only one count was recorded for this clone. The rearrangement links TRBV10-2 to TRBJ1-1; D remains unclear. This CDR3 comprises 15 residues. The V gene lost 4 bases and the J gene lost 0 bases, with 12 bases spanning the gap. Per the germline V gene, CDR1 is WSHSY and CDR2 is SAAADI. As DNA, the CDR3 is TGCGCCAGCAGTGCTGGGGTTGGGATGAACACTGAAGCTTTCTTT. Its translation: CASSAGVGMNTEAFF.

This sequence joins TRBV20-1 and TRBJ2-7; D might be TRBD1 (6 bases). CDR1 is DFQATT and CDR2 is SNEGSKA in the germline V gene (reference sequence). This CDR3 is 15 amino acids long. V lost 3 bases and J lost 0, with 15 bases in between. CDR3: CSASRGDRPSYEQYF. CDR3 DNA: TGCAGTGCTAGTAGGGGCGACAGGCCCTCCTACGAGCAGTACTTC.

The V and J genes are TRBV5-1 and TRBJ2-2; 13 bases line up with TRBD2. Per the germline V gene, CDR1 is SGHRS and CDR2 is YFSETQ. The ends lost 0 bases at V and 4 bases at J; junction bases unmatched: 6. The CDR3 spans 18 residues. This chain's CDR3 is CASSLGHRTSGSTGELFF. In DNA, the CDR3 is TGCGCCAGCAGCTTGGGTCATAGGACTAGCGGGAGCACCGGGGAGCTGTTTTTT.

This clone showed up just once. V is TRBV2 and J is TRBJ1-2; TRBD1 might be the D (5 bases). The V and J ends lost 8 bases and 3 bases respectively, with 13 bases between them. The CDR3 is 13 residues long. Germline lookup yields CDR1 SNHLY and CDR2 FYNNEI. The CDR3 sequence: CASVPTADYGYTF. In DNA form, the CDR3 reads TGTGCCAGCGTTCCGACAGCCGACTATGGCTACACCTTC.

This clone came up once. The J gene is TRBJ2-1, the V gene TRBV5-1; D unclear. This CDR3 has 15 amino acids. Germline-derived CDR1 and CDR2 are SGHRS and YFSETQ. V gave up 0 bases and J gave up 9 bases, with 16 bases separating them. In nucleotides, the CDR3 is TGCGCCAGCAGCTTGGATCCAGGCGGAGCAGGTGAGCAGTTCTTC. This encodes CASSLDPGGAGEQFF. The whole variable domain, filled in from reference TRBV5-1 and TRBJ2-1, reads KAGVTQTPRYLIKTRGQQVTLSCSPISGHRSVSWYQQTPGQGLQFLFEYFSETQRNKGNFPGRFSGRQFSNSRSEMNVSTLELGDSALYLCASSLDPGGAGEQFFGPGTRLTVL.

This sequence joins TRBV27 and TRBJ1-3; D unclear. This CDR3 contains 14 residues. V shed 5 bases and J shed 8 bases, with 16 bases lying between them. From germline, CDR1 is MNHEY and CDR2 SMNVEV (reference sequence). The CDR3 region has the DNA TGTGCCAGCAGTCCCGCCCCGAAGGGCTACACCATATATTTT. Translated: CASSPAPKGYTIYF.

This CDR3 reads CASSLGGQGRTDTQYF. CDR3 sequence (DNA): TGTGCCAGCAGCTTAGGGGGGCAGGGGCGCACAGATACGCAGTATTTT. This rearrangement joins TRBV11-3 to TRBJ2-3, with D perhaps TRBD1 (6 bases). The germline V gene has CDR1 SGHNT and CDR2 YENEEA. V dropped 1 base and J dropped 1 base, with 12 bases sitting between them. This CDR3 has 16 residues. The full variable domain, in which reference TRBV11-3 and TRBJ2-3 provide the parts outside the CDR3, is EAGVVQSPRYKIIEKKQPVAFWCNPISGHNTLYWYLQNLGQGPELLIRYENEEAVDDSQLPKDRFSAERLKGVDSTLKIQPAELGDSAVYLCASSLGGQGRTDTQYFGPGTRLTVL.

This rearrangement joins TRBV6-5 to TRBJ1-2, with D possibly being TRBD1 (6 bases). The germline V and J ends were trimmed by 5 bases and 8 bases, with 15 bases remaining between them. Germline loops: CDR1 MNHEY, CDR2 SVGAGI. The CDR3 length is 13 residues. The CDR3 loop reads CASSPSGARGYTF. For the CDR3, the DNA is TGTGCCAGCAGTCCCTCAGGGGCAAGGGGCTACACCTTC.